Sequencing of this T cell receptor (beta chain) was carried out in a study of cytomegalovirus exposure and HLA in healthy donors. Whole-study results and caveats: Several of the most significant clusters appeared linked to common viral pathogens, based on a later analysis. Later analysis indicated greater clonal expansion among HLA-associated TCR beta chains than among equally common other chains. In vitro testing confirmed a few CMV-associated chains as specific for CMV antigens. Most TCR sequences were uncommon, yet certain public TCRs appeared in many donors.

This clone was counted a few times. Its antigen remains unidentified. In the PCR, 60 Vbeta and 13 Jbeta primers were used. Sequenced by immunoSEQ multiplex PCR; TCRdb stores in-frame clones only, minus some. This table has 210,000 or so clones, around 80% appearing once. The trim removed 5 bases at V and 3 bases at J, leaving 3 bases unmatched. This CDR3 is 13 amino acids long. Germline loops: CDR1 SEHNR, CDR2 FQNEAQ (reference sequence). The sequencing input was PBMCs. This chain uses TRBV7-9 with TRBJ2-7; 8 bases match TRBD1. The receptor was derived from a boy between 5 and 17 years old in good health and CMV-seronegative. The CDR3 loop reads CASSRGQGYEQYF. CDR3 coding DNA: TGTGCCAGCAGCCGCGGACAGGGCTACGAGCAGTACTTC.